This T cell receptor (beta chain) was obtained from a study of cytomegalovirus exposure and HLA in healthy donors. Of note for this clone: What it binds is unknown. At one end, the junction sequence differs from germline, possibly due to a read error.

Primers for the PCR totalled 60 Vbeta and 13 Jbeta. Clones were read by immunoSEQ multiplex PCR, and TCRdb kept only the in-frame ones, dropping some. This sample yields approximately 170,000 clones, of which more than 60% are seen a single time; over 3% belongs to the top ten. The germline CDR1 and CDR2 sequences are SGHTA and FQGNSA. The CDR3 consists of 16 residues. Study conclusions and caveats: Earlier analysis looked at TCR beta V segments, and most were productive about 87% or about 30% of the time. Reportedly, cytomegalovirus status was diagnosed with high sensitivity and specificity. Investigators reported 150 to 200 TCR beta chains as tied to cytomegalovirus.

This chain connects TRBV7-2 to TRBJ2-7; TRBD2 aligns across 13 bases. The sequence was collected from a female donor in good health and CMV-seronegative. Source material: PBMCs. CDR3 coding DNA: TGTGCCAGCAGCTCACAACTAGCGGGGGGGCCGTACGAGCAGTGCTTC. As protein: CASSSQLAGGPYEQCF.